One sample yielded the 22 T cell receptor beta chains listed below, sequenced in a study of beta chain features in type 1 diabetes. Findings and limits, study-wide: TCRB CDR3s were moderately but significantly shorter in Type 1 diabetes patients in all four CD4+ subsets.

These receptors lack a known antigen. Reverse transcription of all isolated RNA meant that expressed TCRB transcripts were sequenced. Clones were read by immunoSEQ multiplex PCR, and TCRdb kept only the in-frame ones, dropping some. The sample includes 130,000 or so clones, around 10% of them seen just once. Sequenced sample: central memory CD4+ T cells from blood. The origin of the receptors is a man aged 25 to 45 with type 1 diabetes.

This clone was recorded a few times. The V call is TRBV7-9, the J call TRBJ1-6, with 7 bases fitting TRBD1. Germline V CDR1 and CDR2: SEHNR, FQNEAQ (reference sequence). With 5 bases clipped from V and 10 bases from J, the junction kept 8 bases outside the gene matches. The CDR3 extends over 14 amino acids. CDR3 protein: CASSIQGRNSPLHF. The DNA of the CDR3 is TGTGCCAGCAGCATACAGGGGCGAAACTCACCCCTCCACTTT.

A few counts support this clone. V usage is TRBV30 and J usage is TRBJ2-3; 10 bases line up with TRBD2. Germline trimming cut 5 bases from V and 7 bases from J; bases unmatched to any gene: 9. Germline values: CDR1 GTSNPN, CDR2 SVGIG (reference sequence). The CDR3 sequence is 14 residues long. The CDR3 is CAWADGSGGNTQYF. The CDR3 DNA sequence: TGTGCCTGGGCGGATGGTAGCGGGGGGAATACGCAGTATTTT.

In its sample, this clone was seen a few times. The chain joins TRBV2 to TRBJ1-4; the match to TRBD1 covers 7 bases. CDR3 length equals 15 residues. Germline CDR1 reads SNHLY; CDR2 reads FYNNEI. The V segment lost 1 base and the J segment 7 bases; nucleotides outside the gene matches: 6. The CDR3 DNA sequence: TGTGCCAGCAGTGAAGAAGGCAGGGGGGCTGAAAAACTGTTTTTT. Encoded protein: CASSEEGRGAEKLFF.

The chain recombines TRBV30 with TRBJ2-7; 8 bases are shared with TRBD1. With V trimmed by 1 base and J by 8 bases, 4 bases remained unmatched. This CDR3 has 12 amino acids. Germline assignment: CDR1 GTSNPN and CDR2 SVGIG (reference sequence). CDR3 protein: CAWSETGAQQYF. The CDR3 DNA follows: TGTGCCTGGAGTGAGACAGGGGCTCAGCAGTACTTC. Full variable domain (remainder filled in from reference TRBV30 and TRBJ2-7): SQTIHQWPATLVQPVGSPLSLECTVEGTSNPNLYWYRQAAGRGLQLLFYSVGIGQISSEVPQNLSASRPQDRQFILSSKKLLLSDSGFYLCAWSETGAQQYFGPGTRLTVT.

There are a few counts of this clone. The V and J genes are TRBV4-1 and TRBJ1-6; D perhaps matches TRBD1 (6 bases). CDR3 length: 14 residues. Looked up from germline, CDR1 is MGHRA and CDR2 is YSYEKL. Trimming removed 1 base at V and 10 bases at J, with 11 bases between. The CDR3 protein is CASSQGDISSPLHF. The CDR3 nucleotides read TGCGCCAGCAGCCAAGGGGACATTAGCTCACCCCTCCACTTT.

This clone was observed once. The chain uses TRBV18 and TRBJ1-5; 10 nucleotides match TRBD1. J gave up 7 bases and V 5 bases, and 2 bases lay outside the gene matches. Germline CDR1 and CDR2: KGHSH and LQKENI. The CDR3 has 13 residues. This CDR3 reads CASSGQGGQPQHF. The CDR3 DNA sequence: TGTGCCAGCTCAGGACAGGGGGGCCAGCCCCAGCATTTT.

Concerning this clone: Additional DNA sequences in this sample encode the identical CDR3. CDR3 region: CASSSQGNEQFF. The CDR3 DNA sequence: TGTGCCAGCAGTTCACAGGGTAATGAGCAGTTCTTC. V usage is TRBV7-9 and J usage is TRBJ2-1; perhaps TRBD1 as D (6 bases). The CDR3 totals 12 residues. V was cut by 6 bases and J by 7 bases, with 10 bases left in between. Germline V gene lookup returns CDR1 SEHNR and CDR2 FQNEAQ (reference sequence).

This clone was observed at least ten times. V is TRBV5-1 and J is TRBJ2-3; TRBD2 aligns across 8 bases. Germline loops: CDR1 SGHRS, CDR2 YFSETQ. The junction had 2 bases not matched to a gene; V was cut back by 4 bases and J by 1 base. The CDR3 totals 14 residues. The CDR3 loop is CASSGSGGTDTQYF. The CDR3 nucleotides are TGCGCCAGCAGCGGTAGCGGGGGCACAGATACGCAGTATTTT.

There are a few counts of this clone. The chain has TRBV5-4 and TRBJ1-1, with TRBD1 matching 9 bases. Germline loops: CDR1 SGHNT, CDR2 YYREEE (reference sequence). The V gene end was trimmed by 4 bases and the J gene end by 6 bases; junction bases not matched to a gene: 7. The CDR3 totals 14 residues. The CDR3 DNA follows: TGTGCCAGCAGCCGGGGACAGGGCCATCCTGAAGCTTTCTTT. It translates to CASSRGQGHPEAFF.

The CDR3 DNA reads as TGCGCCAGCAGCTCCCAGACAGGCACAGATACGCAGTATTTT. Amino acid sequence: CASSSQTGTDTQYF. V usage is TRBV5-1 and J usage is TRBJ2-3; D possibly corresponds to TRBD1 (5 bases). Trimming left V 3 bases short and J 1 base short, with 9 bases between. Germline loops: CDR1 SGHRS, CDR2 YFSETQ. The CDR3 sequence is 14 residues long.

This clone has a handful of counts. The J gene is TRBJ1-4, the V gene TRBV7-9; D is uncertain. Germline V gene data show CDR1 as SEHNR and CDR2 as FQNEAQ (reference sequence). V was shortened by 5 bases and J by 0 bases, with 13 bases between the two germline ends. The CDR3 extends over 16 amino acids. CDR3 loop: CASSEVYGTTNEKLFF. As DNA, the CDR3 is TGTGCCAGCAGCGAAGTCTACGGGACAACTAATGAAAAACTGTTTTTT.

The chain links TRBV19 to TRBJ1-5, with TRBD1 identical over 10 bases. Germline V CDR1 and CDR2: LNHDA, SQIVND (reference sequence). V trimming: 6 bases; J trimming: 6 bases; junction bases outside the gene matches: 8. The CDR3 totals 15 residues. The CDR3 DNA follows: TGTGCCAGTAGACCCGGGACAGGGGCTGGTCAGCCCCAGCATTTT. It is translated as CASRPGTGAGQPQHF. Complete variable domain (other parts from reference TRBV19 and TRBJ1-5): DGGITQSPKYLFRKEGQNVTLSCEQNLNHDAMYWYRQDPGQGLRLIYYSQIVNDFQKGDIAEGYSVSREKKESFPLTVTSAQKNPTAFYLCASRPGTGAGQPQHFGDGTRLSIL.

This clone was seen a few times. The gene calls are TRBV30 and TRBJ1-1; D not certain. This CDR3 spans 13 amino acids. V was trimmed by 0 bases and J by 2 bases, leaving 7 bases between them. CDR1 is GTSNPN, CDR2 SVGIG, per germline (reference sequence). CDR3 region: CAWSVLYNTEAFF. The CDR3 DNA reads TGTGCCTGGAGTGTGCTATACAACACTGAAGCTTTCTTT. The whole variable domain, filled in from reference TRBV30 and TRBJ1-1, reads SQTIHQWPATLVQPVGSPLSLECTVEGTSNPNLYWYRQAAGRGLQLLFYSVGIGQISSEVPQNLSASRPQDRQFILSSKKLLLSDSGFYLCAWSVLYNTEAFFGQGTRLTVV.

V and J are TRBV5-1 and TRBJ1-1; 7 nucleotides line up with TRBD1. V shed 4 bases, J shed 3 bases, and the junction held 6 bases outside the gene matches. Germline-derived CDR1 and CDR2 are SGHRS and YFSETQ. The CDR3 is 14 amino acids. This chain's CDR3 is CASSPQGQDTEAFF. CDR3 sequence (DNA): TGCGCCAGCAGCCCACAGGGGCAGGACACTGAAGCTTTCTTT.

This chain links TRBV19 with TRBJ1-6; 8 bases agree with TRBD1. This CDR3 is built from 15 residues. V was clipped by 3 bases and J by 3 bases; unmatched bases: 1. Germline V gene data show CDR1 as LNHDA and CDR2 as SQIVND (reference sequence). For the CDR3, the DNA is TGTGCCAGTAGTATCGGACAGGGCTATAATTCACCCCTCCACTTT. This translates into CASSIGQGYNSPLHF.

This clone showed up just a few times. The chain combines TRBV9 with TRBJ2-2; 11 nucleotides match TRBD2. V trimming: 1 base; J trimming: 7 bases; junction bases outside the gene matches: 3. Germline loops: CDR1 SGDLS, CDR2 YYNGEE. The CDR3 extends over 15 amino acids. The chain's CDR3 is CASSVSGTSGGELFF. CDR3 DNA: TGTGCCAGCAGCGTATCCGGGACTAGCGGCGGGGAGCTGTTTTTT. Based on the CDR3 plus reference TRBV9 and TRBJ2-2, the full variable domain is DSGVTQTPKHLITATGQRVTLRCSPRSGDLSVYWYQQSLDQGLQFLIQYYNGEERAKGNILERFSAQQFPDLHSELNLSSLELGDSALYFCASSVSGTSGGELFFGEGSRLTVL.

For the CDR3, the DNA is TGCGCCAGCAGGACCGGGACACTCGAGGAAGCTTTCTTT. The encoded protein is CASRTGTLEEAFF. The gene calls are TRBV5-1 and TRBJ1-1; D possibly corresponds to TRBD1 (6 bases). V lost 5 bases and J lost 8, with 16 bases in between. The germline V gene has CDR1 SGHRS and CDR2 YFSETQ. The CDR3 is 13 amino acids.

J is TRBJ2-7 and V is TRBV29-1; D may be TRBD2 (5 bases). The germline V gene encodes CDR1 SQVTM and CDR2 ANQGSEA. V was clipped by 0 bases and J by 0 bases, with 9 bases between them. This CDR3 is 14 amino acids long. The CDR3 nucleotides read TGCAGCGTTGAAGATCTTAGCGACTCCTACGAGCAGTACTTC. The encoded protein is CSVEDLSDSYEQYF.

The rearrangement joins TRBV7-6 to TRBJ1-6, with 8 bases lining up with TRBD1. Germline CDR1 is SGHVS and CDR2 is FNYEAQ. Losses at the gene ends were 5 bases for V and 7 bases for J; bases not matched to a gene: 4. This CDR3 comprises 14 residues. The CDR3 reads CASSVGQANSPLHF. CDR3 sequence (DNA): TGTGCCAGCAGCGTGGGACAGGCAAATTCACCCCTCCACTTT. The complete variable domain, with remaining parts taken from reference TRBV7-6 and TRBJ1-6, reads GAGVSQSPRYKVTKRGQDVALRCDPISGHVSLYWYRQALGQGPEFLTYFNYEAQQDKSGLPNDRFSAERPEGSISTLTIQRTEQRDSAMYRCASSVGQANSPLHFGNGTRLTVT.

The CDR3 bases are TGTGCCAGCAGTTCTGTCGGGCCTAGCGGTTTGTATACTACGCAGTATTTT. Its protein product is CASSSVGPSGLYTTQYF. The J gene is TRBJ2-3, the V gene TRBV28; 7 positions agree with TRBD2. The CDR3 is made up of 17 amino acids. The V segment lost 4 bases and the J segment 8 bases; nucleotides outside the gene matches: 18. Germline CDR1 and CDR2: MDHEN and SYDVKM.

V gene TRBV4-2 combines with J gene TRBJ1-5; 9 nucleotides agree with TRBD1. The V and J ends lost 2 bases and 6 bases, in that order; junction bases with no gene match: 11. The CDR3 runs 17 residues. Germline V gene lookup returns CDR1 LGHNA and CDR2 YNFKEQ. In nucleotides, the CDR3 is TGTGCCAGCAGCCAAAGCTGGACAGGGGAAACTGGTCAGCCCCAGCATTTT. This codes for CASSQSWTGETGQPQHF.

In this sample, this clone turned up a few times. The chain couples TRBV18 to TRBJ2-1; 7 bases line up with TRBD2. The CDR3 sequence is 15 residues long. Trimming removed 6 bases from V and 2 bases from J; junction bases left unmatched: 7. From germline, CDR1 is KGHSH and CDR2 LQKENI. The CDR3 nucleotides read TGTGCCAGCTCCCCTAGAGGGACTACCTACAATGAGCAGTTCTTC. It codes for CASSPRGTTYNEQFF. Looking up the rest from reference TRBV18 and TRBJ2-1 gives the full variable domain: NAGVMQNPRHLVRRRGQEARLRCSPMKGHSHVYWYRQLPEEGLKFMVYLQKENIIDESGMPKERFSAEFPKEGPSILRIQQVVRGDSAAYFCASSPRGTTYNEQFFGPGTRLTVL.